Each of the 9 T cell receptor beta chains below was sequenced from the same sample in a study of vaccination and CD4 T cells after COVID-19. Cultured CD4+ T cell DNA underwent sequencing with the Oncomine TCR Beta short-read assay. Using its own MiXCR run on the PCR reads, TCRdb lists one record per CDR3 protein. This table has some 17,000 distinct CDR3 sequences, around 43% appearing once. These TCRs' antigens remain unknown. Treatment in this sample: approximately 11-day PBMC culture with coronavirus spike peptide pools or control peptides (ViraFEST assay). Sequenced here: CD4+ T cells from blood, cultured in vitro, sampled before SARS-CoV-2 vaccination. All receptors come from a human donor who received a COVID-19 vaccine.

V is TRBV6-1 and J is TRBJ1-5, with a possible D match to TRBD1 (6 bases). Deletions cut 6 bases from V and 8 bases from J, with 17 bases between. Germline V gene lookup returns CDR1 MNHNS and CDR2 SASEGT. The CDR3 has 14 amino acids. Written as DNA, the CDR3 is TGTGCCAGCAGACAACCAGGGGATAGGGAGCCCCAGCATTTT. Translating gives CASRQPGDREPQHF.

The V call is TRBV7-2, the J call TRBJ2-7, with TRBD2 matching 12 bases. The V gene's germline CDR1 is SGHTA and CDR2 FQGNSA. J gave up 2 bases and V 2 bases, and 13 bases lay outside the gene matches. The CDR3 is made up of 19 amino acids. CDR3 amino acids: CASSLQSSGRTSGAYEQYF. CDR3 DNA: TGTGCCAGCAGCTTACAATCGTCGGGTAGGACTAGCGGGGCCTACGAGCAGTACTTC. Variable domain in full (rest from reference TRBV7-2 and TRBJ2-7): GAGVSQSPSNKVTEKGKDVELRCDPISGHTALYWYRQSLGQGLEFLIYFQGNSAPDKSGLPSDRFSAERTGGSVSTLTIQRTQQEDSAVYLCASSLQSSGRTSGAYEQYFGPGTRLTVT.

CDR3 DNA sequence: TGTGCCATCAGTCCGGGACAGGGAATTAGCACAGATACGCAGTATTTT. Its protein product is CAISPGQGISTDTQYF. The J gene is TRBJ2-3, the V gene TRBV10-3, with 9 bases aligning to TRBD1. Per the germline V gene, CDR1 is ENHRY and CDR2 is SYGVKD. The CDR3 has 16 residues. The trim removed 5 bases at V and 0 bases at J, leaving 6 bases unmatched.

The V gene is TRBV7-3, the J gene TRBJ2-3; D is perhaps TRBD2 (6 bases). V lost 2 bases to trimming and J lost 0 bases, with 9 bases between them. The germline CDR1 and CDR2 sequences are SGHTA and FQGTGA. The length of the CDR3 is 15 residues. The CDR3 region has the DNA TGTGCCAGCAGCTTACGCGGGGAAAGCACAGATACGCAGTATTTT. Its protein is CASSLRGESTDTQYF.

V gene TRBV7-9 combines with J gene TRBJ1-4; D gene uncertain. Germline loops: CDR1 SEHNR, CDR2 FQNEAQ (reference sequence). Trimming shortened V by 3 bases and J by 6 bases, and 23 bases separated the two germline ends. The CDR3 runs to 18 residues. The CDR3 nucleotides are TGTGCCAGCAGCTTCCCCCGCCTCCCTGGCAGGTTTGATGAAAAACTGTTTTTT. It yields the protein CASSFPRLPGRFDEKLFF.

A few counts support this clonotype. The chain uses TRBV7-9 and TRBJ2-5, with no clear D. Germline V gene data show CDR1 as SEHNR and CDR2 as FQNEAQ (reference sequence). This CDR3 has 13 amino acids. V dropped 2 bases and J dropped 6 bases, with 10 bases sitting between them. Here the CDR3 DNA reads TGTGCCAGCAGCTTATACGGCGCGAAGACCCAGTACTTC. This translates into CASSLYGAKTQYF.

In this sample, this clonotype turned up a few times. The CDR3 here is CASKSGGAGETQYF. DNA for the CDR3: TGTGCCAGTAAAAGCGGGGGGGCCGGGGAGACCCAGTACTTC. The V and J genes are TRBV19 and TRBJ2-5, with 10 bases identical to TRBD2. V shed 7 bases, J shed 5 bases, and the junction held 7 bases outside the gene matches. The CDR3 is 14 amino acids. Germline CDR1 reads LNHDA; CDR2 reads SQIVND (reference sequence).

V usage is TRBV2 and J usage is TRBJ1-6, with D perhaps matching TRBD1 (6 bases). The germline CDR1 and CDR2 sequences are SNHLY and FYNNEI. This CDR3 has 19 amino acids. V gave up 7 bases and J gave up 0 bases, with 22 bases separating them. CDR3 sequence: CASTQMGGGPHSYNSPLHF. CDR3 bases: TGTGCCAGCACCCAGATGGGAGGGGGTCCCCACTCCTATAATTCACCCCTCCACTTT.

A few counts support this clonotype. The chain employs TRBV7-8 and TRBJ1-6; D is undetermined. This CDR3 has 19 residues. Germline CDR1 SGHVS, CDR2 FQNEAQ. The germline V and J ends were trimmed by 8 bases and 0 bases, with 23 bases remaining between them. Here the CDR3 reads CASASPGRITSSYNSPLHF. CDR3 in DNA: TGTGCCAGCGCCTCCCCCGGAAGGATAACTAGCTCCTATAATTCACCCCTCCACTTT. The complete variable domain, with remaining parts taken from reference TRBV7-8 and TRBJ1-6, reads GAGVSQSPRYKVAKRGQDVALRCDPISGHVSLFWYQQALGQGPEFLTYFQNEAQLDKSGLPSDRFFAERPEGSVSTLKIQRTQQEDSAVYLCASASPGRITSSYNSPLHFGNGTRLTVT.